This T cell receptor (beta chain) was identified in a study of neoadjuvant nivolumab and ipilimumab in lung cancer. Overall study findings and caveats: TCR receptors were sequenced in few samples.

This clone was seen more than once but under ten times. What it binds is not known. V trimming: 4 bases; J trimming: 6 bases; junction bases outside the gene matches: 6. This CDR3 contains 14 residues. Germline CDR1 SGHDT, CDR2 YYEEEE. Sequencing used immunoSEQ multiplex PCR; TCRdb keeps in-frame clones, though not all of them. The sample lists about 26,000 clones; 75% to 90% were seen once. This clonotype was obtained from an adult with non-small cell lung cancer. Source: tumor tissue, taken after neoadjuvant nivolumab, alone or with ipilimumab, at or shortly before surgery. J is TRBJ2-7 and V is TRBV5-6, with 11 bases fitting TRBD1. The CDR3 DNA reads as TGTGCCAGCAGCCCTGGGACAGGGGGGCGCGAGCAGTACTTC. It specifies CASSPGTGGREQYF.